What follows are 11 T cell receptor beta chains derived from one specimen sequenced in a study of T cell repertoires in cytomegalovirus infection. TCRdb fed the reads into MiXCR, producing one record per CDR3 protein. Seen here are hundreds of thousands of distinct CDR3 sequences, roughly 33% observed once, and the top ten hold 15% to 20%. Antigens of these TCRs are unknown. Sample: cultured PBMCs, taken from culture after CMV antigen stimulation. The receptor source for this set is a human donor in good health (CMV status not recorded). Some clones in this sample may be carry-over from other donors' samples.

This clonotype was detected a few times. The rearrangement joins TRBV7-2 to TRBJ2-2; the match to TRBD1 covers 8 bases. CDR1 and CDR2 from the germline V gene are SGHTA and FQGNSA. This CDR3 is 13 amino acids long. J lost 4 bases, V lost 8 bases, and 3 bases had no gene match. The DNA for the CDR3 is TGTGCCAGCGGAGACAGGGGCACCGGGGAGCTGTTTTTT. The encoded protein is CASGDRGTGELFF.

This clonotype was picked up many times. The genes are TRBV7-2 and TRBJ2-3; TRBD1 is a possible D gene (6 bases). The V end was cut by 8 bases, the J end by 1 base, with 13 bases between. This CDR3 has 14 residues. Germline V gene sequence: CDR1 SGHTA, CDR2 FQGNSA. CDR3 loop: CASRLGAGTDTQYF. For the CDR3, the DNA is TGTGCCAGCCGGCTGGGGGCAGGCACAGATACGCAGTATTTT.

This clonotype occurred a few times. The chain uses TRBV27 and TRBJ1-5, with D unclear. The CDR3 length is 13 residues. V lost 4 bases to trimming and J lost 7 bases, with 11 bases between them. Germline loops: CDR1 MNHEY, CDR2 SMNVEV (reference sequence). The CDR3 reads CASSSQPRQPQHF. CDR3 nucleotides: TGTGCCAGCAGTTCACAGCCGAGACAGCCCCAGCATTTT.

The gene calls are TRBV12-3 or TRBV12-4 and TRBJ2-3; a weak D match, TRBD2 (5 bases). CDR3 length equals 15 residues. The germline V and J ends were trimmed by 10 bases and 4 bases, with 21 bases remaining between them. The DNA for the CDR3 is TGTGCCACTTCGAGGCGGGCCTTGTTATCAGATACGCAGTATTTT. Its translation: CATSRRALLSDTQYF.

The chain uses TRBV4-2 and TRBJ2-7; TRBD2 matches 12 bases. There are 17 residues in the CDR3. Germline V lookup: CDR1 LGHNA, CDR2 YNFKEQ. Trimming took 0 bases from V and 4 from J; bases not matched to a gene: 7. The CDR3 coding sequence is TGTGCCAGCAGCCAAGAGATTGGACTAGCGGGATTTTACGAGCAGTACTTC. It is translated as CASSQEIGLAGFYEQYF.

The gene calls are TRBV12-3 or TRBV12-4 and TRBJ2-3; D call uncertain. The CDR3 runs to 15 residues. The germline V and J ends were trimmed by 3 bases and 6 bases, with 16 bases remaining between them. The chain's CDR3 is CASSFVRAALDTQYF. The DNA of the CDR3 is TGTGCCAGCAGTTTTGTGAGAGCAGCCTTGGATACGCAGTATTTT.

The rearrangement uses TRBV28 and TRBJ2-1, with D perhaps assigned TRBD1 or TRBD2 (6 bases each). This CDR3 is 15 amino acids long. V was shortened by 4 bases and J by 3 bases, with 13 bases between the two germline ends. Germline lookup yields CDR1 MDHEN and CDR2 SYDVKM. In nucleotides, the CDR3 is TGTGCCAGCAGTTCAAGGGGGGACCTCTACAATGAGCAGTTCTTC. It encodes CASSSRGDLYNEQFF.

As regards this clonotype: One end of the junction is discordant with germline, which a read error may explain. This sequence joins TRBV6-2 or TRBV6-3 and TRBJ2-4; possibly TRBD2 for D (6 bases). Germline CDR1 is MNHEY and CDR2 is SVGEGT. The CDR3 spans 13 residues. The CDR3 spells CASSNAATSGPDF. CDR3 nucleotide sequence: TGTGCCAGCAGTAACGCCGCGACTAGTGGCCCGGACTTC.

This chain connects TRBV11-1 to TRBJ2-3, with D uncertain. Trimming removed 5 bases at V and 6 bases at J, with 15 bases between. The CDR3 length is 14 residues. CDR1 is SGHAT, CDR2 FQDESV, per germline (reference sequence). The DNA of the CDR3 is TGTGCCAGCAGCCCGTCCTTAGCCCTGGATACGCAGTATTTT. Its translation: CASSPSLALDTQYF.

This clonotype occurred a few times. The rearrangement links TRBV5-1 to TRBJ2-4; D possibly corresponds to TRBD1 (6 bases). This CDR3 region has 11 residues. Trimming removed 3 bases from V and 11 bases from J, with 9 bases in between. Germline loops: CDR1 SGHRS, CDR2 YFSETQ. CDR3 in amino acids: CASSYGQLQYF. In DNA, the CDR3 is TGCGCCAGCAGCTATGGACAGCTTCAGTACTTC. Full variable domain (remainder filled in from reference TRBV5-1 and TRBJ2-4): KAGVTQTPRYLIKTRGQQVTLSCSPISGHRSVSWYQQTPGQGLQFLFEYFSETQRNKGNFPGRFSGRQFSNSRSEMNVSTLELGDSALYLCASSYGQLQYFGAGTRLSVL.

This sequence joins TRBV20-1 and TRBJ1-5; a possible D gene is TRBD1 (6 bases). CDR1 and CDR2 (germline): DFQATT, SNEGSKA (reference sequence). Trimming removed 6 bases from V and 0 bases from J, with 21 bases in between. This CDR3 contains 17 residues. The CDR3 reads CSALRDTPGGSNQPQHF. In nucleotides, the CDR3 is TGCAGTGCGCTTAGGGACACCCCGGGGGGTAGCAATCAGCCCCAGCATTTT.